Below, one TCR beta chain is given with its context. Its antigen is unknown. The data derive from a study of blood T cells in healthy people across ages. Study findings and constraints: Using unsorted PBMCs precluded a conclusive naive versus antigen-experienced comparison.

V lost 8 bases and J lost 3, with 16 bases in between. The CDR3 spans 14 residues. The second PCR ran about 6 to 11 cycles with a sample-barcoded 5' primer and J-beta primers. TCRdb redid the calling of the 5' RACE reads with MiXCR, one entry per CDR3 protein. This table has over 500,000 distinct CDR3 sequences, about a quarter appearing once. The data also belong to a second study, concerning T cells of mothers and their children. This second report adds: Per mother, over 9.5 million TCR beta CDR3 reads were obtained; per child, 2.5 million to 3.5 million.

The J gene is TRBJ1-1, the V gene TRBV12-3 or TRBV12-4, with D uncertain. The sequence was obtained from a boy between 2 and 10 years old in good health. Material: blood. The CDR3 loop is CASSWTGIYTEAFF. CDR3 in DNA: TGTGCCAGCTCGTGGACTGGAATTTACACTGAAGCTTTCTTT.